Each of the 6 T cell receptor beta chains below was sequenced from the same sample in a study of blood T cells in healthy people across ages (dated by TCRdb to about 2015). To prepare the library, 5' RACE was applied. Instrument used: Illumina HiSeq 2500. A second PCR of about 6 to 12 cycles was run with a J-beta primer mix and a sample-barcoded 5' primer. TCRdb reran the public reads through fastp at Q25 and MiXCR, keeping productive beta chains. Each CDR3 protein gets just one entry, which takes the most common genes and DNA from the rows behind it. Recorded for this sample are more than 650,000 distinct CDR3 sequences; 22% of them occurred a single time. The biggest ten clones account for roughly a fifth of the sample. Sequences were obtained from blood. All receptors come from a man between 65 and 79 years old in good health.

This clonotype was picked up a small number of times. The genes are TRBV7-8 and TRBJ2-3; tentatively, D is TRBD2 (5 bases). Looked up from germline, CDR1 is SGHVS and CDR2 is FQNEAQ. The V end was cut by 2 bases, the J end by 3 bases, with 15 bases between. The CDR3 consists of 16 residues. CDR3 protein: CASSLRRTLLTDTQYF. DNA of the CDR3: TGTGCCAGCAGCTTAAGGAGGACGTTATTAACAGATACGCAGTATTTT.

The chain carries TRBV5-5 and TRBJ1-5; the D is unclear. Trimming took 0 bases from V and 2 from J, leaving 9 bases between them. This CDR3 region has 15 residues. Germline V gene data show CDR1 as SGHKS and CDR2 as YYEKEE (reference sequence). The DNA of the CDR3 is TGTGCCAGCAGCTTGGCGGGGATTGGCAATCAGCCCCAGCATTTT. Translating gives CASSLAGIGNQPQHF.

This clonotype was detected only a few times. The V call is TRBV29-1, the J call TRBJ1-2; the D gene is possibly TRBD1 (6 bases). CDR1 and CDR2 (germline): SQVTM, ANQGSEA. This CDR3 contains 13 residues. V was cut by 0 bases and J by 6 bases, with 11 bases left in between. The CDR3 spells CSVEEWGGHGYTF. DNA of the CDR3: TGCAGCGTTGAAGAATGGGGGGGCCATGGCTACACCTTC.

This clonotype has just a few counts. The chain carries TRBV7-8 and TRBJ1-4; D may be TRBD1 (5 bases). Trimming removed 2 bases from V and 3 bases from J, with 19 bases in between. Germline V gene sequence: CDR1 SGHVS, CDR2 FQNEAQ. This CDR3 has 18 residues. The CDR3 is CASSLRGPSGGANEKLFF. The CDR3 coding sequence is TGTGCCAGCAGCTTACGAGGCCCTTCGGGGGGAGCTAATGAAAAACTGTTTTTT.

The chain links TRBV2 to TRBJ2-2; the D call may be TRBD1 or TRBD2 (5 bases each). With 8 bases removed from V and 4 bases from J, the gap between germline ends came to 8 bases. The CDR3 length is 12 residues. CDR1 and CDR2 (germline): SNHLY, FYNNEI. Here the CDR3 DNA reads TGTGCCAGCCCAGGGAGCACCGGGGAGCTGTTTTTT. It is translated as CASPGSTGELFF.

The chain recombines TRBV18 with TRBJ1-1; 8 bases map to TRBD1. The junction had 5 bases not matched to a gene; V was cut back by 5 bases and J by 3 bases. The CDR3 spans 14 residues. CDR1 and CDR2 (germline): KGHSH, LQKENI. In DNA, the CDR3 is TGTGCCAGCTCAACAGACAGGGGCGACACTGAAGCTTTCTTT. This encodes CASSTDRGDTEAFF.